This T cell receptor beta chain was profiled in a study of OX40 agonist ivuxolimab in advanced cancers. Study background: Across the patients, intravenous ivuxolimab was delivered every 2 weeks at 0.01 to 10 mg/kg.

CDR1 is MNHEY, CDR2 SMNVEV, per germline (reference sequence). V gave up 7 bases and J gave up 4 bases; unmatched junction bases: 7. The CDR3 sequence is 16 residues long. Blood samples were obtained at baseline, cycle 4 day 1, and cycle 7 day 1. The assay was immunoSEQ multiplex PCR, and TCRdb's table has in-frame clones only and misses some. Here the sample spans 35,000 to 45,000 clones, about 86% being singletons. The sample here was CD4+ or CD8+ T cells sorted from blood, taken in a trial of the OX40 agonist ivuxolimab. The TCR originated in an adult with an advanced solid tumor such as melanoma, head and neck, liver or kidney cancer. The J gene is TRBJ2-1, the V gene TRBV27; 13 positions match TRBD2. The CDR3 DNA reads TGTGCCAGCAACTCTCCGGGACTAGCGGGGTACAATGAGCAGTTCTTC. Translated: CASNSPGLAGYNEQFF.